This TCR beta chain was documented in a study of graft-versus-host responses after intestinal transplantation. Background on the study: Induction using anti-thymocyte globulin, followed by tacrolimus and steroids for 2 to 4 years, was given to all recipients. General study results and limits: Circulating GvH clones peaking coincided with falling HvG clones soon after transplant. The authors found GvH clones in recipient marrow, some appearing first in ileum or blood.

The V segment lost 0 bases and the J segment 2 bases; nucleotides outside the gene matches: 4. The CDR3 has 16 residues. Germline loops: CDR1 SGDLS, CDR2 YYNGEE. This table comes from immunoSEQ multiplex PCR, and its TCRdb copy is limited to in-frame clones, with some not included. The repertoire includes around 40,000 clones, 83% of them detected once, and roughly 3.6% sits in the top ten. With respect to this clone: Its specificity is not known.

The rearrangement joins TRBV9 to TRBJ2-5; TRBD2 matches 10 bases. This receptor was identified in a human patient who received an intestinal transplant, so some T cells may come from the graft donor. Source: PBMCs, taken roughly 1,000 days after transplant. CDR3 residues: CASSVGGLAVQETQYF. CDR3 nucleotide sequence: TGTGCCAGCAGCGTAGGAGGACTAGCGGTACAAGAGACCCAGTACTTC.